One and the same sample provided the 22 T cell receptor beta chains below, sequenced in a study of T cells in Graves' hyperthyroidism and ophthalmopathy. There were TCR beta CDR3 regions amplified from RNA transcripts. HTBI primers were used for first-round RT-PCR of the TCR CDR3. MiXCR was run by TCRdb on the multiplex PCR reads, yielding one entry per CDR3 protein. The profile shows around 350,000 distinct CDR3 sequences, roughly 19% of them singletons. Specimen: blood. The origin of the receptors is a woman aged 18-30 years with Graves' hyperthyroidism.

This clonotype came up many times. The chain recombines TRBV2 with TRBJ1-1, with D hard to call. Trimming removed 7 bases at V and 0 bases at J, with 18 bases between. The length of the CDR3 is 16 residues. Germline CDR1 and CDR2: SNHLY and FYNNEI. The CDR3 DNA is TGTGCCAGCATCCCACGCCGCAAGGAGGTGAACACTGAAGCTTTCTTT. Translating it yields CASIPRRKEVNTEAFF.

A few counts support this clonotype. The rearrangement joins TRBV19 to TRBJ1-2; 9 bases fit TRBD1. Germline assignment: CDR1 LNHDA and CDR2 SQIVND (reference sequence). CDR3 length: 14 amino acids. V was clipped by 5 bases and J by 6 bases; unmatched bases: 7. CDR3 nucleotides: TGTGCCAGTAGTCCGGACAGGGGTCCGAATGGCTACACCTTC. Translated, it gives CASSPDRGPNGYTF.

This clonotype was seen a handful of times. The CDR3 DNA reads as TGTGCCAGCAGCCGGTCGAAAACAACAGGGGCATCCTACGAGCAGTACTTC. This sequence encodes CASSRSKTTGASYEQYF. The V call is TRBV11-2, the J call TRBJ2-7; 7 bases are a match to TRBD1. Trimming removed 5 bases from V and 1 base from J; junction bases left unmatched: 14. Germline V lookup: CDR1 SGHAT, CDR2 FQNNGV. This CDR3 is 17 amino acids long.

This clonotype has just a few counts. The CDR3 DNA follows: TGTGCCAGTATCCCACCGGCGGGATACAGGTATGGCACCGGGGAGCTGTTTTTT. Its translation is CASIPPAGYRYGTGELFF. The chain employs TRBV19 and TRBJ2-2; D is possibly TRBD2 (6 bases). V was clipped by 7 bases and J by 4 bases, with 25 bases between them. The germline V gene encodes CDR1 LNHDA and CDR2 SQIVND (reference sequence). The CDR3 runs 18 residues.

The chain is built from TRBV24-1 and TRBJ1-2, with TRBD1 as a possible D gene (6 bases). Germline V CDR1 and CDR2: KGHDR, SFDVKD. Deletions cut 4 bases from V and 7 bases from J, with 12 bases between. The CDR3 runs to 13 residues. CDR3 amino acids: CATSEPGASGYTF. CDR3 nucleotide sequence: TGTGCCACCAGTGAGCCAGGGGCGAGTGGCTACACCTTC.

This clonotype has only a few counts. This chain links TRBV11-2 with TRBJ2-7; D perhaps matches TRBD1 (5 bases). Looked up from germline, CDR1 is SGHAT and CDR2 is FQNNGV. V was shortened by 2 bases and J by 3 bases, with 17 bases between the two germline ends. The length of the CDR3 is 16 residues. The CDR3 is CASSLFDSPFFYEQYF. The CDR3 bases are TGTGCCAGCAGCTTATTCGACAGCCCGTTTTTCTACGAGCAGTACTTC.

The table lists this clonotype with many counts. At one end the junction does not follow the germline gene, possibly because of a read error. This rearrangement joins TRBV15 to TRBJ1-5, with D tentatively TRBD1 (6 bases). The CDR3 length is 17 residues. Germline CDR1 reads LNHNV; CDR2 reads YYDKDF (reference sequence). The CDR3 reads CAISRNSRTARFQPQHF. The CDR3 DNA reads as TGTGCCATCAGCCGCAACTCCCGGACAGCGAGGTTTCAGCCCCAGCATTTT.

This clonotype has a handful of counts. CDR3 loop: CASSPTVNYGYTF. Here the CDR3 DNA reads TGTGCCAGCAGCCCGACAGTAAACTATGGCTACACCTTC. This chain links TRBV12-3 or TRBV12-4 with TRBJ1-2; D might be TRBD1 (5 bases). This CDR3 has 13 residues. Trimming shortened V by 6 bases and J by 2 bases, and 10 bases separated the two germline ends.

Comments on this clonotype: At one of its ends the junction is not consistent with the germline gene, which may arise from a read error. The V gene is TRBV6-1, the J gene TRBJ2-2, with 10 bases matching TRBD2. Germline lookup yields CDR1 MNHNS and CDR2 SASEGT. The CDR3 is 16 amino acids. The CDR3 protein is CATSDSGGAGTGELFF. The CDR3 nucleotides read TGTGCCACCAGTGACAGCGGGGGGGCGGGCACCGGGGAGCTGTTTTTT.

This chain links TRBV6-1 with TRBJ1-1; the D is unclear. Trimming stripped 5 bases from V and 10 bases from J, with 20 bases between. The CDR3 covers 14 residues. Germline loops: CDR1 MNHNS, CDR2 SASEGT. The CDR3 here is CASSPIMPGRGAFF. For the CDR3, the DNA is TGTGCCAGCAGTCCTATTATGCCAGGAAGAGGAGCTTTCTTT.

This clonotype was observed at least ten times. The chain couples TRBV7-3 to TRBJ2-7; D could derive from TRBD1 or TRBD2 (5 bases each). The CDR3 is 13 residues long. V lost 5 bases, J lost 6 bases, and 14 bases lay in between. Germline values: CDR1 SGHTA, CDR2 FQGTGA. CDR3 DNA: TGTGCCAGCAGCCCAGGGCACGAGGGCGAGCAGTACTTC. Translation: CASSPGHEGEQYF.

This clonotype was counted ten times or more. J is TRBJ1-5 and V is TRBV6-1, with a possible D match to TRBD1 (6 bases). Germline CDR1 is MNHNS and CDR2 is SASEGT. This CDR3 has 17 residues. The germline V and J ends were trimmed by 2 bases and 0 bases, with 14 bases remaining between them. The CDR3 DNA reads as TGTGCCAGCAGTGAACGTTCGGGGGCGCGTAGCAATCAGCCCCAGCATTTT. This translates into CASSERSGARSNQPQHF.

The chain combines TRBV20-1 with TRBJ1-2, with 9 positions matching TRBD1. Germline trimming cut 6 bases from V and 4 bases from J; bases unmatched to any gene: 9. There are 14 residues in the CDR3. Germline V gene lookup returns CDR1 DFQATT and CDR2 SNEGSKA (reference sequence). CDR3 bases: TGCAGTGCCAATCGGGACAGGGCGTCCTATGGCTACACCTTC. It is translated as CSANRDRASYGYTF.

Only a few counts were recorded for this clonotype. The rearrangement uses TRBV11-2 and TRBJ2-2; D may be TRBD1 or TRBD2 (5 bases each). The CDR3 runs 19 residues. Germline CDR1 and CDR2: SGHAT and FQNNGV. The V and J ends lost 3 bases and 4 bases respectively, with 24 bases between them. The CDR3 spells CASSFSIFRGRTFTGELFF. CDR3 DNA: TGTGCCAGCAGCTTTTCCATTTTCCGGGGACGGACGTTCACCGGGGAGCTGTTTTTT. Supplemented by reference TRBV11-2 and TRBJ2-2, the full variable domain reads EAGVAQSPRYKIIEKRQSVAFWCNPISGHATLYWYQQILGQGPKLLIQFQNNGVVDDSQLPKDRFSAERLKGVDSTLKIQPAKLEDSAVYLCASSFSIFRGRTFTGELFFGEGSRLTVL.

This chain uses TRBV5-5 with TRBJ2-7; a weak D match, TRBD1 (5 bases). This CDR3 contains 15 residues. Germline-derived CDR1 and CDR2 are SGHKS and YYEKEE (reference sequence). V shed 0 bases and J shed 2 bases, with 12 bases lying between them. DNA of the CDR3: TGTGCCAGCAGCTTGGATTCAGGGCTTACCTACGAGCAGTACTTC. It translates to CASSLDSGLTYEQYF.

This clonotype appeared many times. The chain is built from TRBV3-1 and TRBJ2-2; D unresolved. V was pared by 1 base and J by 9 bases, with 6 bases between. The CDR3 runs to 12 residues. CDR1 and CDR2 (germline): LGHDT, YNNKEL (reference sequence). CDR3 nucleotide sequence: TGTGCCAGCAGCCAAGGATATAGGGAGCTGTTTTTT. This translates into CASSQGYRELFF.

Only a few counts were recorded for this clonotype. This chain links TRBV9 with TRBJ1-1, with 7 nucleotides matching TRBD1. The CDR3 runs to 17 residues. Germline values: CDR1 SGDLS, CDR2 YYNGEE. J lost 1 base, V lost 4 bases, and 13 bases had no gene match. CDR3 nucleotide sequence: TGTGCCAGCAGCTCGGGACAGTGGGGATATGCGAACACTGAAGCTTTCTTT. Translating it yields CASSSGQWGYANTEAFF.

This clonotype was counted once. This clone may be a read error of a much larger clone one base away. The chain joins TRBV6-1 to TRBJ2-7; D is undetermined. Germline loops: CDR1 MNHNS, CDR2 SASEGT. V lost 2 bases and J 2 bases, leaving 10 bases between the germline ends. The CDR3 extends over 14 amino acids. CDR3 region: CASSEFDGPYEQYF. The CDR3 DNA follows: TGTGCCAGCAGTGAATTCGACGGGCCCTACGAGCAGTACTTC.

Only a few counts were recorded for this clonotype. The chain carries TRBV12-3 or TRBV12-4 and TRBJ2-1, with 10 bases matching TRBD2. Losses at the gene ends were 6 bases for V and 8 bases for J; bases not matched to a gene: 13. The CDR3 runs to 16 residues. CDR3 sequence reads: CASRTTPGLAKYEQFF. The CDR3 region has the DNA TGTGCCAGCAGAACCACTCCGGGACTAGCGAAATATGAGCAGTTCTTC.

This clonotype was found many times. V gene TRBV2 combines with J gene TRBJ2-1; D ambiguous. V lost 10 bases, J lost 7 bases, and 14 bases lay in between. This CDR3 comprises 12 residues. Germline values: CDR1 SNHLY, CDR2 FYNNEI. CDR3 protein: CATRQLGNEQFF. The CDR3 nucleotides read TGTGCCACTCGACAACTCGGAAATGAGCAGTTCTTC. The variable domain in full, completed from reference TRBV2 and TRBJ2-1, reads EPEVTQTPSHQVTQMGQEVILRCVPISNHLYFYWYRQILGQKVEFLVSFYNNEISEKSEIFDDQFSVERPDGSNFTLKIRSTKLEDSAMYFCATRQLGNEQFFGPGTRLTVL.

Many counts were recorded for this clonotype. CDR3 sequence reads: CASSYSDRNTGELFF. CDR3 sequence (DNA): TGTGCCAGCAGTTACAGTGATAGAAACACCGGGGAGCTGTTTTTT. The rearrangement uses TRBV6-5 and TRBJ2-2; D gene uncertain. V was cut by 2 bases and J by 2 bases, with 9 bases left in between. Germline V gene lookup returns CDR1 MNHEY and CDR2 SVGAGI. This CDR3 is 15 amino acids long.

Ten or more counts support this clonotype. This chain uses TRBV3-1 with TRBJ1-2; unclear D gene. Trimming removed 0 bases at V and 0 bases at J, with 14 bases between. CDR1 and CDR2 from the germline V gene are LGHDT and YNNKEL (reference sequence). This CDR3 is built from 17 residues. The CDR3 coding sequence is TGTGCCAGCAGCCAAGATTTTCAGGCGCTAGCTAACTATGGCTACACCTTC. Translated, it gives CASSQDFQALANYGYTF.